This T cell receptor beta chain is from a study of metastatic and nonmetastatic thyroid tumors. For this clone: Its antigen is unidentified.

Study results and caveats: Reported TCR beta diversity, measured in blood and tumor, was significantly higher for malignant thyroid tumors than for benign nodules.

As processed by the authors: The study's classifier, a distant-metastasis tool for papillary thyroid cancer, was built using CDR3 differences across clinicopathological groups. With MiXCR, TCRdb reprocessed the PCR reads. The authors' filters were not applied to this entry. Of roughly 40,000 clones listed, 15% to 20% are singletons. Prior to thyroid surgery, none of the patients had received any treatment. Germline assignment: CDR1 LNHDA and CDR2 SQIVND (reference sequence). V lost 7 bases and J lost 0; bases outside the gene matches: 9. The CDR3 sequence is 17 residues long. The receptor comes from a female donor with papillary thyroid cancer or a benign thyroid nodule (not recorded which). Some clones in this sample may be carry-over from other donors' samples. Sequences were obtained from blood. V is TRBV19 and J is TRBJ1-1, with TRBD1 matching 12 bases. Written as DNA, the CDR3 is TGTGCCAGTATTCCTTCGGGACAGGGGGCTCTGAACACTGAAGCTTTCTTT. The encoded protein is CASIPSGQGALNTEAFF. The whole variable domain, remainder taken from reference TRBV19 and TRBJ1-1, is DGGITQSPKYLFRKEGQNVTLSCEQNLNHDAMYWYRQDPGQGLRLIYYSQIVNDFQKGDIAEGYSVSREKKESFPLTVTSAQKNPTAFYLCASIPSGQGALNTEAFFGQGTRLTVV.